One sample yielded the 6 T cell receptor beta chains listed below, sequenced in a study of blood T cell repertoires in COVID-19 (dated by TCRdb to about 2020). The method was the immunoSEQ multiplex PCR assay. Entries here come from immuneACCESS through TCRdb and include only in-frame sequences with V and J called. Some clones fail to appear in such tables; in the studies checked, an unresolved V gene covers under half of the shortfall, and the cause of the remainder is unknown. A total of about 340,000 clones appear in this sample, 85% to 90% of them only once. Jointly, the top ten make up just under 7.5% of the sample. The sample comprised peripheral blood. The receptor set was obtained from a woman aged 70-85 years with COVID-19, enrolled during active disease.

The rearrangement joins TRBV7-2 to TRBJ1-6, with a possible D match to TRBD1 (6 bases). The CDR3 is 16 residues long. Germline-derived CDR1 and CDR2 are SGHTA and FQGNSA. V was cut by 2 bases and J by 5 bases, with 13 bases left in between. CDR3 DNA: TGTGCCAGCAGCTTATACCGGGACACGAATAATTCACCCCTCCACTTT. It encodes CASSLYRDTNNSPLHF.

The gene calls are TRBV6-6 and TRBJ2-7, with 10 positions matching TRBD1. The ends lost 2 bases at V and 2 bases at J; junction bases unmatched: 6. Germline V lookup: CDR1 MNHNY, CDR2 SVGAGI (reference sequence). The CDR3 spans 16 residues. CDR3 amino acids: CASSYRGGTGAYEQYF. The CDR3 DNA follows: TGTGCCAGCAGTTACCGAGGGGGGACAGGGGCCTACGAGCAGTACTTC.

This chain connects TRBV19 to TRBJ1-6, with 7 bases that match TRBD1. The V gene end was trimmed by 7 bases and the J gene end by 6 bases; junction bases not matched to a gene: 3. CDR3 length: 13 residues. Germline V gene data show CDR1 as LNHDA and CDR2 as SQIVND (reference sequence). The CDR3 bases are TGTGCCAGTATGAGGGACAGTAATTCACCCCTCCACTTT. Translating it yields CASMRDSNSPLHF.

The V and J genes are TRBV9 and TRBJ2-5; D is perhaps TRBD1 (5 bases). Trimming removed 3 bases from V and 1 base from J, with 7 bases in between. CDR1 and CDR2 from the germline V gene are SGDLS and YYNGEE. The CDR3 loop spans 13 amino acids. CDR3 region: CASSEGPQETQYF. In DNA form, the CDR3 reads TGTGCCAGCAGCGAGGGGCCCCAAGAGACCCAGTACTTC.

This clone turned up a few times. V usage is TRBV5-8 and J usage is TRBJ2-1; unclear D gene. This CDR3 is 11 amino acids long. In germline, CDR1 is SGHTS, CDR2 YDEGEE. The V gene lost 1 base and the J gene lost 12 bases, with 8 bases spanning the gap. The CDR3: CASSLTEPQFF. The CDR3, as DNA: TGTGCCAGCAGCTTGACGGAGCCGCAGTTCTTC. The full variable domain, in which reference TRBV5-8 and TRBJ2-1 provide the parts outside the CDR3, is EAGVTQSPTHLIKTRGQQATLRCSPISGHTSVYWYQQALGLGLQFLLWYDEGEERNRGNFPPRFSGRQFPNYSSELNVNALELEDSALYLCASSLTEPQFFGPGTRLTVL.

J is TRBJ2-2 and V is TRBV5-1, with D uncertain. The CDR3 covers 12 residues. V gave up 7 bases and J gave up 4 bases, with 8 bases separating them. Germline CDR1 SGHRS, CDR2 YFSETQ. CDR3 region: CASHSLTGELFF. CDR3 in DNA: TGCGCCAGCCACAGTCTCACCGGGGAGCTGTTTTTT.